This T cell receptor beta chain was captured in a study of post-analysis software for immune sequencing data. Overall study: Some patients lacked subtype; others had relapsing-remitting, secondary progressive or progressive-relapsing disease. Study-level results: F-measure co-clustering was strong for batch-matched samples. Controls significantly exceeded multiple sclerosis patients in normalized Chao1 diversity.

As for this clonotype: Its matching antigen is unknown.

Libraries were made from TCR beta cDNA, and they carried unique molecular identifiers. T cells numbering roughly 0.9 to 10 million yielded cDNA molecules that totaled about 500,000. TCRdb itself ran the PCR reads through MiXCR, one entry per CDR3 protein. The profile shows around 500,000 distinct CDR3 sequences, approximately 31% of them singletons. Sequencing used blood. This clonotype originated in a girl aged 2-17 years with multiple sclerosis.

CDR3 amino acids: CSARAPLAISTQYF. The DNA of the CDR3 is TGCAGTGCTAGAGCTCCGTTGGCGATTTCGACGCAGTATTTT. V is TRBV20-1 and J is TRBJ2-3, with D unresolved. The CDR3 covers 14 residues. Per germline, CDR1 DFQATT and CDR2 SNEGSKA (reference sequence). V shed 1 base and J shed 9 bases, with 17 bases lying between them.